Each of the 14 T cell receptor beta chains below was sequenced from the same sample in a study of CD8+ T cells in alopecia areata. Extraction and reverse transcription of RNA yielded cDNA as the sequencing template. Profiling relied on immunoSEQ multiplex PCR, and the TCRdb table lists in-frame clones only, not all of them. The sample holds some 110,000 clones; roughly three fifths are singletons and the top ten take over 9%. The treatment here: oral pan-JAK inhibitor, 5-10 mg twice daily. Sequenced here: CD8+ T cells sorted from blood, sampled at week 24, from a patient treated with tofacitinib. The source is a human donor with alopecia areata.

This clone was found a few times. This rearrangement joins TRBV4-2 to TRBJ2-6; D may correspond to TRBD1 or TRBD2 (5 bases each). The CDR3 runs to 16 residues. Germline V CDR1 and CDR2: LGHNA, YNFKEQ. V was cut by 0 bases and J by 4 bases, with 10 bases left in between. This CDR3 reads CASSQDRGTGANVLTF. The CDR3 DNA reads as TGTGCCAGCAGCCAAGATCGAGGGACCGGGGCCAACGTCCTGACTTTC.

This chain connects TRBV6-5 to TRBJ2-5; no clear D. Trimming removed 6 bases from V and 5 bases from J, with 16 bases in between. This CDR3 region has 14 residues. Germline-derived CDR1 and CDR2 are MNHEY and SVGAGI. In DNA, the CDR3 is TGTGCCAGCAGCCCTGGTAACGGTCTGGAGACCCAGTACTTC. It is translated as CASSPGNGLETQYF.

This clone was counted between two and nine times. The rearrangement uses TRBV15 and TRBJ2-3; D is unresolved. V was pared by 3 bases and J by 6 bases, with 7 bases between. Germline loops: CDR1 LNHNV, CDR2 YYDKDF (reference sequence). The CDR3 runs 12 residues. CDR3 sequence: CATSRFVDTQYF. Here the CDR3 DNA reads TGTGCCACCAGCAGGTTCGTCGATACGCAGTATTTT.

As for this clone: Other DNA sequences in this sample translate to the same CDR3. The rearrangement joins TRBV6-5 to TRBJ2-7; D remains unclear. The germline V gene encodes CDR1 MNHEY and CDR2 SVGAGI. Trimming stripped 0 bases from V and 1 base from J, with 7 bases between. The CDR3 length is 14 residues. The CDR3 DNA follows: TGTGCCAGCAGTTACTCGGCGGAATCCTACGAGCAGTACTTC. Amino acid sequence: CASSYSAESYEQYF.

The chain uses TRBV29-1 and TRBJ2-1; 7 nucleotides align to TRBD2. V was clipped by 1 base and J by 4 bases; unmatched bases: 7. The germline V gene has CDR1 SQVTM and CDR2 ANQGSEA. The CDR3 contains 15 residues. For the CDR3, the DNA is TGCAGCGTTGAAGGGCTAGCGGAAACATACAATGAGCAGTTCTTC. It specifies CSVEGLAETYNEQFF.

The rearrangement joins TRBV6-6 to TRBJ1-5; D remains ambiguous. The CDR3 loop spans 13 amino acids. The V gene's germline CDR1 is MNHNY and CDR2 SVGAGI (reference sequence). V lost 8 bases to trimming and J lost 4 bases, with 12 bases between them. CDR3 region: CASVSAGNQPQHF. Here the CDR3 DNA reads TGTGCCAGCGTGAGTGCCGGAAATCAGCCCCAGCATTTT.

The rearrangement joins TRBV5-6 to TRBJ1-1; D uncertain. In germline, CDR1 is SGHDT, CDR2 YYEEEE. The CDR3 length is 14 residues. The ends were cut back, 0 bases at V and 1 base at J, with 7 bases in the middle. The DNA for the CDR3 is TGTGCCAGCAGCTTGGCCGAGGGGAACACTGAAGCTTTCTTT. As protein: CASSLAEGNTEAFF.

The chain has TRBV6-5 and TRBJ2-7; D is possibly TRBD1 (6 bases). CDR1 and CDR2 from the germline V gene are MNHEY and SVGAGI. The CDR3 loop spans 14 amino acids. Between the trimmed V and J ends, which lost 0 bases and 2 bases, there was a span of 8 bases. The chain's CDR3 is CASSYSAGAYEQYF. The CDR3, as DNA: TGTGCCAGCAGTTACTCGGCAGGGGCCTACGAGCAGTACTTC.

A remark on this clone: A read error is likely here: a far larger clone is one base away. The genes are TRBV6-1 and TRBJ1-5, with a weak D call TRBD1 (5 bases). The germline CDR1 and CDR2 sequences are MNHNS and SASEGT. The CDR3 loop spans 13 amino acids. The ends were cut back, 4 bases at V and 1 base at J, with 5 bases in the middle. The CDR3: CASSGDSNQPQHF. As DNA, the CDR3 is TGTGCCAGCAGTGGGGACAGCAATCAGCCCCAGCATTTT.

The rearrangement joins TRBV27 to TRBJ1-6; no clear D gene. The CDR3 sequence is 15 residues long. CDR1 is MNHEY and CDR2 is SMNVEV in the germline V gene (reference sequence). Trimming pared 4 bases from V and 7 bases from J, leaving 14 bases between. The chain's CDR3 is CASSSGVVGNSPLHF. The CDR3 DNA reads TGTGCCAGCAGTTCGGGAGTAGTCGGCAATTCACCCCTCCACTTT.

In this sample, this clone is medium-sized. This sequence joins TRBV7-3 and TRBJ1-1; D remains ambiguous. Germline V gives CDR1 SGHTA, CDR2 FQGTGA. The ends were cut back, 5 bases at V and 4 bases at J, with 14 bases in the middle. The CDR3 spans 14 residues. The CDR3 protein is CASSEGLLGTEAFF. The CDR3 DNA sequence: TGTGCCAGCAGCGAAGGTTTGTTAGGCACTGAAGCTTTCTTT.

This rearrangement joins TRBV9 to TRBJ2-5, with 7 bases matching TRBD2. This CDR3 is 15 amino acids long. The germline CDR1 and CDR2 sequences are SGDLS and YYNGEE. The V gene end was trimmed by 10 bases and the J gene end by 2 bases; junction bases not matched to a gene: 14. The CDR3 DNA sequence: TGTGCCTGCCGGCGGGGGACTAAAACACAAGAGACCCAGTACTTC. It specifies CACRRGTKTQETQYF.

The chain couples TRBV7-9 to TRBJ1-2; 9 bases map to TRBD1. The V gene's germline CDR1 is SEHNR and CDR2 FQNEAQ (reference sequence). After removal of 2 bases from V and 7 bases from J, the junction contained 8 bases not matched to a gene. The CDR3 contains 15 residues. CDR3 DNA: TGTGCCAGCAGCTTAAGGGACAGGGAGTTCTCTGGCTACACCTTC. Translating it yields CASSLRDREFSGYTF.

This chain uses TRBV9 with TRBJ2-7; no clear D. Germline V gives CDR1 SGDLS, CDR2 YYNGEE. V gave up 1 base and J gave up 4 bases, with 0 bases separating them. This CDR3 comprises 10 residues. This chain's CDR3 is CASSVYEQYF. For the CDR3, the DNA is TGTGCCAGCAGCGTATACGAGCAGTACTTC.